Given below is one TCR beta chain in context. What it binds is unknown. MiXCR, applied by TCRdb to the reads, yields one record per CDR3 protein. This repertoire shows around 71,000 distinct CDR3 sequences, around 20% found once; its top ten account for roughly two thirds. V trimming: 5 bases; J trimming: 5 bases; junction bases outside the gene matches: 9. The CDR3 has 14 residues. The germline V gene encodes CDR1 SEHNR and CDR2 FQNEAQ (reference sequence). The source of the sample is a study of T cell repertoires in cytomegalovirus infection. Study-level information: Public TCR beta signatures provided an indication of both CMV infection and a matching HLA type.

Study-wide results and limits: Using cumulative public TCR beta family frequency, the authors identified those who carried CMV together with the relevant HLA. HLA-C-restricted TCR beta clonotypes specific for CMV led the ex vivo response.

The receptor was derived from a human donor in good health (CMV status not recorded). Some clones in this sample may be carry-over from other donors' samples. This chain connects TRBV7-9 to TRBJ2-7; 7 bases align to TRBD1. The sequenced sample was CD8+ T cells from cultured PBMCs, obtained from culture after CMV antigen stimulation. CDR3 sequence (DNA): TGTGCCAGCAGCCCATACGTGACAGGGAACGAGCAGTACTTC. Amino acids: CASSPYVTGNEQYF.